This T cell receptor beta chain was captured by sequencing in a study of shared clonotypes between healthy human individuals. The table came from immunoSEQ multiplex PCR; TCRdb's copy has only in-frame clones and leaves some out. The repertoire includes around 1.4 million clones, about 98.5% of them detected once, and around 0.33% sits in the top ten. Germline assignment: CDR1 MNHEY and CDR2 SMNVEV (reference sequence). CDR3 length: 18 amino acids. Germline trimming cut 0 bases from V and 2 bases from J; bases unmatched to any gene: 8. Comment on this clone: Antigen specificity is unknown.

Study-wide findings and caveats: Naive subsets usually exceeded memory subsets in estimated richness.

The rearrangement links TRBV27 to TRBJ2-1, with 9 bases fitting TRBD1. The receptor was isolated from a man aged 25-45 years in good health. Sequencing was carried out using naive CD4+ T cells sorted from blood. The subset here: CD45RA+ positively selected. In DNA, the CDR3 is TGTGCCAGCAGTTTATCGATGGGGGACAGGGTTACCTACAATGAGCAGTTCTTC. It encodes CASSLSMGDRVTYNEQFF.